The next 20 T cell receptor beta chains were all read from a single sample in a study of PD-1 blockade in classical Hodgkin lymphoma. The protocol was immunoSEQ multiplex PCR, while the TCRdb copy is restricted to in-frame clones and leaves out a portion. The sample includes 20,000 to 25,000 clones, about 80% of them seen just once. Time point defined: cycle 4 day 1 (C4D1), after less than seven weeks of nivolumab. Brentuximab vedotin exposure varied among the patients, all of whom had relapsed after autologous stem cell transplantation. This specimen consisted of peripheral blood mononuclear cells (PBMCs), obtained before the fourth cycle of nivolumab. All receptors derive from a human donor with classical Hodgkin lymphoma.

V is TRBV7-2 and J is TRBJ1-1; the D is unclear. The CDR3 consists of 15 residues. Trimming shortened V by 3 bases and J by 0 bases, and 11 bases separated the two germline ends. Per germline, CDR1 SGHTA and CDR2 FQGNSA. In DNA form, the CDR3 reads TGTGCCAGCAGCTTCCTTGGTCTCATGAACACTGAAGCTTTCTTT. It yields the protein CASSFLGLMNTEAFF.

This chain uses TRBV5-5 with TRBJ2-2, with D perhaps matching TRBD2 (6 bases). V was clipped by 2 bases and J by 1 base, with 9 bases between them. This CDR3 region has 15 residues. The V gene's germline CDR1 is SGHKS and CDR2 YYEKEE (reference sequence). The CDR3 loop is CASSFRGGNTGELFF. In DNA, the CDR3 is TGTGCCAGCAGCTTCCGGGGAGGGAACACCGGGGAGCTGTTTTTT.

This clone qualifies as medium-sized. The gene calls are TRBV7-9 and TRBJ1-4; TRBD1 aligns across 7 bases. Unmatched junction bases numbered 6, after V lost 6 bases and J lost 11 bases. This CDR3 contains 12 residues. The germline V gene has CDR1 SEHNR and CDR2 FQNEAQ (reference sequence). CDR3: CASSSVQGKLFF. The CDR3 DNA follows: TGTGCCAGCAGTTCCGTACAGGGGAAACTGTTTTTT.

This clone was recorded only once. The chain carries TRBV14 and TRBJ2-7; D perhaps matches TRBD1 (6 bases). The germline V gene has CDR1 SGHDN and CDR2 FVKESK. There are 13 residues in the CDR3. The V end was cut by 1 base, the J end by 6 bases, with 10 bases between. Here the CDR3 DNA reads TGTGCCAGCAGCCAAGCCCGGGACATCGAGCAGTACTTC. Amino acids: CASSQARDIEQYF.

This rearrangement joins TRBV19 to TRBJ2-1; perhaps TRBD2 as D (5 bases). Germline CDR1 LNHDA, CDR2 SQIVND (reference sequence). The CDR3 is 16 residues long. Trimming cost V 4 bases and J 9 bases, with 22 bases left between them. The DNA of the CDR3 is TGTGCCAGTAGTACTTCCGCCCGGGGTATTCAGGTTGAGCAGTTCTTC. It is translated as CASSTSARGIQVEQFF.

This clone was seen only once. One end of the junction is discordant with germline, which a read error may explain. DNA for the CDR3: TGTGCCAGCAGCCGCAGCGGCCTACCGGGGGACTTC. Residues: CASSRSGLPGDF. J is TRBJ2-7 and V is TRBV11-2, with D possibly matching TRBD2 (6 bases). This CDR3 region has 12 residues. Germline V CDR1 and CDR2: SGHAT, FQNNGV.

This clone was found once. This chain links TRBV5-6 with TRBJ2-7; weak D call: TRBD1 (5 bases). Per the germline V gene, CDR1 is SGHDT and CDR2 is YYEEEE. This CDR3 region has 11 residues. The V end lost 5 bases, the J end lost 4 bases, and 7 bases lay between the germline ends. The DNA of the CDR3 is TGTGCCAGCAGTTCAGGGTACGAGCAGTACTTC. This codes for CASSSGYEQYF.

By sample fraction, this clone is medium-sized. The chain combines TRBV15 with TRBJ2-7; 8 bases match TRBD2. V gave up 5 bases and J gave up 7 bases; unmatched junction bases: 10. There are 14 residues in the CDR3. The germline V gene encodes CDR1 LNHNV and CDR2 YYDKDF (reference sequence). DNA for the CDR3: TGTGCCACCAGCCCGGGACTAGGCCTGGGAGAGCAGTACTTC. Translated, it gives CATSPGLGLGEQYF.

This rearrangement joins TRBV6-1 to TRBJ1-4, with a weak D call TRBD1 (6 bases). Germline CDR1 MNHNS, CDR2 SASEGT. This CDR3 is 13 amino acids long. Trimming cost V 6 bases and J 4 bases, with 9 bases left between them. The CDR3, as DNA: TGTGCCAGCAGGCTGGACAGTAATGAAAAACTGTTTTTT. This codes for CASRLDSNEKLFF.

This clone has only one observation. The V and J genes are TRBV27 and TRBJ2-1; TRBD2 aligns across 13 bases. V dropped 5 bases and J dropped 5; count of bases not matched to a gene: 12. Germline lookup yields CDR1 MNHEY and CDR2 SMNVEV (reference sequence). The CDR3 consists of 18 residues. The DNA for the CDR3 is TGTGCCAGCAGTAGAGACTGGACTAGCGGGAGTCCGGACAATGAGCAGTTCTTC. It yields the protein CASSRDWTSGSPDNEQFF.

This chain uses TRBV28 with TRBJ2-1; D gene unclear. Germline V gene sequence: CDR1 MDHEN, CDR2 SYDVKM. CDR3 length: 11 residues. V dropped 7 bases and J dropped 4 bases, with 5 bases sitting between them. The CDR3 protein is CASNNYNEQFF. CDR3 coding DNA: TGTGCCAGCAATAATTACAATGAGCAGTTCTTC.

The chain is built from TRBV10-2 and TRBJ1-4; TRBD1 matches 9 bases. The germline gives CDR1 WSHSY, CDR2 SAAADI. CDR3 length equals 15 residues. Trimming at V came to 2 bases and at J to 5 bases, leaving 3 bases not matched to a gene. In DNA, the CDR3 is TGCGCCAGCAGTGAGGGGACAGGGAAAAATGAAAAACTGTTTTTT. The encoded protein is CASSEGTGKNEKLFF.

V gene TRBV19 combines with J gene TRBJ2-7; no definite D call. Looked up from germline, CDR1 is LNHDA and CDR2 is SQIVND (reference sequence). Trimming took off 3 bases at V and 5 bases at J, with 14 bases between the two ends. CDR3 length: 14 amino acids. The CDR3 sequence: CASSIIGLWDEQYF. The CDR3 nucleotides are TGTGCCAGTAGTATTATAGGTTTATGGGACGAGCAGTACTTC.

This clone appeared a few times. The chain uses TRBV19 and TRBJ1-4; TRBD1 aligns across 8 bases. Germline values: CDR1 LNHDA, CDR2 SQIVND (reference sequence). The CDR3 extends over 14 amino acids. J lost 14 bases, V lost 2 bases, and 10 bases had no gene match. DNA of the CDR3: TGTGCCAGTAGTATATCGACAGGGGCCCCTATCCTGTTTTTT. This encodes CASSISTGAPILFF.

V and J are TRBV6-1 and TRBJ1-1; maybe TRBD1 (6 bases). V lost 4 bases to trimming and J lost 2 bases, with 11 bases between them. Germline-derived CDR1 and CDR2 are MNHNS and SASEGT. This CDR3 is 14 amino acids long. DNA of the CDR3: TGTGCCAGCAGTGGGGGGACATATAACACTGAAGCTTTCTTT. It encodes CASSGGTYNTEAFF.

CDR3 in DNA: TGTGCCAGTAATCCTAGCGGGAGCTTGGGGGGATTTGGCACAGATACGCAGTATTTT. Amino acid sequence: CASNPSGSLGGFGTDTQYF. The chain employs TRBV19 and TRBJ2-3, with TRBD2 matching 10 bases. CDR1 is LNHDA, CDR2 SQIVND, per germline (reference sequence). The CDR3 spans 19 residues. With V trimmed by 7 bases and J by 1 base, 17 bases remained unmatched.

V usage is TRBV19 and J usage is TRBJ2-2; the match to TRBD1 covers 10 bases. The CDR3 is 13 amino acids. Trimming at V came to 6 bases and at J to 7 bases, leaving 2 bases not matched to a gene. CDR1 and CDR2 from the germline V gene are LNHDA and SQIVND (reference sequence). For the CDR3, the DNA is TGTGCCAGTAGCTGGACAGGGGGCGGGGAGCTGTTTTTT. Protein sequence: CASSWTGGGELFF.

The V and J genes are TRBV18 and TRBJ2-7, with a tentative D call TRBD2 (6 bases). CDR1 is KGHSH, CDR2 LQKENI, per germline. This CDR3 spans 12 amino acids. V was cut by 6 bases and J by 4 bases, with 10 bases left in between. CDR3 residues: CASSPGEYEQYF. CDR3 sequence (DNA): TGTGCCAGCTCCCCGGGGGAGTACGAGCAGTACTTC. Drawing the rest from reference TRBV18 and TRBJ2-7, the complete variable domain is NAGVMQNPRHLVRRRGQEARLRCSPMKGHSHVYWYRQLPEEGLKFMVYLQKENIIDESGMPKERFSAEFPKEGPSILRIQQVVRGDSAAYFCASSPGEYEQYFGPGTRLTVT.

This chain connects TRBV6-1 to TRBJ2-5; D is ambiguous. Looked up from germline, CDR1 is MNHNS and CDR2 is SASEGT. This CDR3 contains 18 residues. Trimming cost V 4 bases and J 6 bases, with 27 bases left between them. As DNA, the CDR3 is TGTGCCAGCAGTGCAGGAAAAGTACCGGCCCTAGACGAGAAGACCCAGTACTTC. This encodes CASSAGKVPALDEKTQYF.

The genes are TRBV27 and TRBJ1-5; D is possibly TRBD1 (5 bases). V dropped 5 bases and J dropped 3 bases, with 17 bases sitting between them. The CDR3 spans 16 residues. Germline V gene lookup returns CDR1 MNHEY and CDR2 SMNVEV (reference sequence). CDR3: CASSTRGGVFNQPQHF. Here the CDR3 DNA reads TGTGCCAGCAGTACCCGGGGAGGGGTTTTCAATCAGCCCCAGCATTTT.